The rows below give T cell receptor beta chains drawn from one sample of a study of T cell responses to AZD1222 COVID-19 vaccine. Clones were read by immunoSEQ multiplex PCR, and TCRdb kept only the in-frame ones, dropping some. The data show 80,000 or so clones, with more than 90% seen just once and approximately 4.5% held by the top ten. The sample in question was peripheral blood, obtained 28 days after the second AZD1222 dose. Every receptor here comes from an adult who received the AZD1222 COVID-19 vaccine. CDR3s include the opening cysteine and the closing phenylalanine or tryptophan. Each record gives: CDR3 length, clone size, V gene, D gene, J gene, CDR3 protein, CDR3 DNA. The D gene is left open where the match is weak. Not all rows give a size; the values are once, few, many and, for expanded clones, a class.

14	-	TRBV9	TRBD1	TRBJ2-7	CASSVGQGAYEQYF	TGTGCCAGCAGCGTCGGACAGGGGGCCTACGAGCAGTACTTC
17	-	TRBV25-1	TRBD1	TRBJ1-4	CASSEYRKGARYEKLFF	TGTGCCAGCAGTGAATATCGGAAGGGGGCGCGGTATGAAAAACTGTTTTTT
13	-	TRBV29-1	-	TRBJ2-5	CSVETGAGETQYF	TGCAGCGTTGAAACGGGGGCAGGGGAGACCCAGTACTTC
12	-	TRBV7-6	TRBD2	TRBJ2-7	CASSLRGGEQYF	TGTGCCAGCAGCCTTCGGGGGGGCGAGCAGTACTTC
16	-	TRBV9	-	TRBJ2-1	CASSVVPVSSYNEQFF	TGTGCCAGCAGCGTAGTACCCGTTAGCTCCTACAATGAGCAGTTCTTC
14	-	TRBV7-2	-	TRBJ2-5	CASSLTAAQETQYF	TGTGCCAGCAGCTTAACAGCGGCCCAAGAGACCCAGTACTTC
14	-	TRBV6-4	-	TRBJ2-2	CASSDSGSTGELFF	TGTGCCAGCAGTGACTCGGGCAGCACCGGGGAGCTGTTTTTT
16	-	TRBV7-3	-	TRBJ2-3	CASSLFQAGPTDTQYF	TGTGCCAGCAGCTTATTTCAGGCGGGACCCACAGATACGCAGTATTTT
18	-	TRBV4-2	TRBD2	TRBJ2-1	CASTPLASGLSSYNEQFF	TGTGCCAGCACCCCGTTGGCTAGCGGGCTAAGCTCCTACAATGAGCAGTTCTTC
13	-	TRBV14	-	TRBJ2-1	CASSPSLHNEQFF	TGTGCCAGCAGCCCTTCCTTGCACAATGAGCAGTTCTTC
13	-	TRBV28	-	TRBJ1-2	CASAVGPRYGYTF	TGTGCCAGCGCGGTCGGGCCTCGCTATGGCTACACCTTC
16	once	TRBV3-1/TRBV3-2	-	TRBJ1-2	CASSPGQGQSNYGYTF	TGTGCCAGCAGCCCAGGTCAAGGACAGTCTAACTATGGCTACACCTTC
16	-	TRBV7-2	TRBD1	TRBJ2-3	CASSLGGGRSTDTQYF	TGTGCCAGCAGTTTAGGGGGCGGCCGAAGCACAGATACGCAGTATTTT
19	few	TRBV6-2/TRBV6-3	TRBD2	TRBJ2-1	CASSSYGTSSSRSYNEQFF	TGTGCCAGCAGTTCCTACGGGACTAGCAGCTCCAGGTCCTACAATGAGCAGTTCTTC
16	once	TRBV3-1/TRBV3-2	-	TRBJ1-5	CASSQDLGVSNQPQHF	TGTGCCAGCAGCCAAGATTTAGGGGTAAGCAATCAGCCCCAGCATTTT
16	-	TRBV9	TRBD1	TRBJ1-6	CASSGQGRGGESPLHF	TGTGCCAGCAGCGGACAGGGCCGAGGGGGGGAGTCACCCCTCCACTTT
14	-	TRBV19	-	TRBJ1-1	CASSTGTRDTEAFF	TGTGCCAGTAGTACGGGCACCAGGGACACTGAAGCTTTCTTT
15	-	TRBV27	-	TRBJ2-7	CASSFGQGTFYEQYF	TGTGCCAGCAGTTTCGGCCAGGGGACATTCTACGAGCAGTACTTC